These T cell receptor beta chains were read from a single sample in a study of cytotoxic CD8 clonotypes in ibrutinib-treated CLL. Measured with immunoSEQ multiplex PCR; TCRdb has only the in-frame clones, and not every one. The table lists about 140,000 clones, 60% to 80% of them singletons. Sequenced here: PBMCs, sampled after 12 months of ibrutinib treatment. These TCRs come from a human donor with chronic lymphocytic leukemia. CDR3s include the opening cysteine and the closing phenylalanine or tryptophan. D genes are given only for firm matches. Some rows mark clone size as missing; the rest say once, few, many or name a class of expanded clone.

CDR3aa	CDR3nt	abundance	v_gene	j_gene	d_gene
CASSQGIAGEETQYF	TGCGCCAGCAGCCAAGGAATAGCGGGAGAAGAGACCCAGTACTTC	.	TRBV4-1	TRBJ2-5	TRBD2
CASSVQGSNTEAFF	TGTGCCAGCAGCGTACAGGGGTCGAACACTGAAGCTTTCTTT	.	TRBV9	TRBJ1-1	.
CASSLLGRVTAGYTF	TGTGCCAGCAGTTTATTGGGCCGAGTCACCGCTGGCTACACCTTC	.	TRBV28	TRBJ1-2	.
CASSSRDTSQSYEQYF	TGTGCCAGCAGCAGCCGGGACACCTCCCAGTCCTACGAGCAGTACTTC	.	TRBV13	TRBJ2-7	.
CASSFVGSVTMNYEQYF	TGTGCCAGCAGCTTTGTCGGCTCCGTTACTATGAATTACGAGCAGTACTTC	.	TRBV28	TRBJ2-7	.
CASSLGGLYNEQFF	TGTGCCAGCAGTTTAGGGGGGCTCTACAATGAGCAGTTCTTC	.	TRBV27	TRBJ2-1	.
CASSLGQSFAYGYTF	TGTGCCAGCAGCTTGGGACAGTCCTTCGCATATGGCTACACCTTC	few	TRBV5-6	TRBJ1-2	.
CASSLVGSTGELFF	TGTGCCAGCAGCTTAGTTGGGAGCACCGGGGAGCTGTTTTTT	many	TRBV7-7	TRBJ2-2	.
CASSQGGYGYTF	TGTGCCAGCAGTCAGGGGGGTTATGGCTACACCTTC	.	TRBV28	TRBJ1-2	TRBD1
CASSPGQEFGTQYF	TGTGCCAGCTCACCGGGACAGGAGTTCGGGACCCAGTACTTC	.	TRBV18	TRBJ2-5	TRBD1
CASSLPSGGPATDTQYF	TGTGCCAGCAGCTTGCCTAGCGGGGGGCCGGCCACAGATACGCAGTATTTT	once	TRBV5-4	TRBJ2-3	TRBD2
CASSGGVYGYTF	TGTGCCAGCAGCGGAGGAGTATATGGCTACACCTTC	.	TRBV7-2	TRBJ1-2	.
CASRREYTGELFF	TGTGCCAGCCGGCGGGAGTACACCGGGGAGCTGTTTTTT	.	TRBV6-5	TRBJ2-2	TRBD2